Below are 21 T cell receptor beta chains sequenced from a single sample in a study of cytotoxic CD8 clonotypes in ibrutinib-treated CLL (dated by TCRdb to about 2021). The library relied on the immunoSEQ multiplex PCR assay. TCRdb re-hosts the immuneACCESS table, in-frame sequences only. Its copies lack some clones; in the studies checked, an unresolved V gene accounts for under half of them, and the cause for the rest is not known. The sample contains about 50,000 clones, around 60% of them found a single time. The biggest ten clones account for approximately 30% of the sample. The time point label, as the study defines it: roughly 25 months on ibrutinib. The specimen was PBMCs, collected after 24 months of ibrutinib treatment. Every receptor here comes from a human donor with chronic lymphocytic leukemia.

A word on this clone: Germline is not matched at one junction end, which may reflect a read error. Other nucleotide sequences in the sample specify the same CDR3. The chain is built from TRBV5-3 and TRBJ2-5; 8 nucleotides agree with TRBD2. TRBV5-3 is labeled an ORF, and its function is uncertain. The CDR3 covers 15 residues. The CDR3 is CASSLVLAGQETQYF. The DNA for the CDR3 is TGTGCCAGCAGCTTGGTTTTAGCGGGACAAGAGACCCAGTACTTC.

This chain joins TRBV4-1 and TRBJ1-6; TRBD1 is a possible D gene (6 bases). Germline V gene sequence: CDR1 MGHRA, CDR2 YSYEKL. V was clipped by 8 bases and J by 5 bases, with 19 bases between them. There are 16 residues in the CDR3. Here the CDR3 DNA reads TGCGCCAGCGGAGAACAGGGATTAGGCCATAATTCACCCCTCCACTTT. It encodes CASGEQGLGHNSPLHF.

Remarks on this clone: The sample contains more than one DNA sequence encoding this CDR3. J is TRBJ2-2 and V is TRBV6-1; perhaps TRBD1 as D (6 bases). Per germline, CDR1 MNHNS and CDR2 SASEGT. Between the trimmed V and J ends, which lost 6 bases and 0 bases, there was a span of 8 bases. The CDR3 length is 14 residues. CDR3 nucleotide sequence: TGTGCCAGCAGGTCAGGGGCGAACACCGGGGAGCTGTTTTTT. Translating gives CASRSGANTGELFF.

The rearrangement joins TRBV6-5 to TRBJ2-2; no clear D. This CDR3 region has 15 residues. The germline V gene has CDR1 MNHEY and CDR2 SVGAGI. Trimming pared 8 bases from V and 2 bases from J, leaving 15 bases between. The CDR3 sequence is CASHSSGLNTGELFF. CDR3 nucleotide sequence: TGTGCCAGCCACTCGTCCGGCCTTAACACCGGGGAGCTGTTTTTT.

This clone was found many times. This rearrangement joins TRBV5-1 to TRBJ2-7; 9 nucleotides align to TRBD1. The CDR3 is 14 residues long. Per the germline V gene, CDR1 is SGHRS and CDR2 is YFSETQ. The V and J ends lost 4 bases and 4 bases, in that order; junction bases with no gene match: 6. CDR3 sequence reads: CASSPQGASYEQYF. CDR3 coding DNA: TGCGCCAGCAGCCCACAGGGGGCTTCGTACGAGCAGTACTTC.

This clone ranks as medium-sized. This rearrangement joins TRBV6-1 to TRBJ1-3; no definite D call. V gave up 3 bases and J gave up 0 bases, with 6 bases separating them. The CDR3 is 14 amino acids. Germline CDR1 and CDR2: MNHNS and SASEGT. The DNA for the CDR3 is TGTGCCAGCAGTGAGAGTCTCTCTGGAAACACCATATATTTT. It encodes CASSESLSGNTIYF.

The genes are TRBV2 and TRBJ1-1; the D gene is possibly TRBD1 (6 bases). This CDR3 comprises 13 residues. CDR1 SNHLY and CDR2 FYNNEI come from the germline V gene. V was trimmed by 5 bases and J by 5 bases, leaving 12 bases between them. The CDR3 coding sequence is TGTGCCAGCAGTCTCAGGGGAGGGACTGAAGCTTTCTTT. This gives the protein CASSLRGGTEAFF.

V is TRBV2 and J is TRBJ2-3; 10 positions match TRBD2. Germline trimming cut 8 bases from V and 2 bases from J; bases unmatched to any gene: 13. The V gene's germline CDR1 is SNHLY and CDR2 FYNNEI. This CDR3 contains 17 residues. CDR3 region: CASQDDIAGGFTDTQYF. The CDR3 coding sequence is TGTGCCAGCCAAGATGATATAGCGGGGGGTTTCACAGATACGCAGTATTTT.

The chain links TRBV5-1 to TRBJ1-1, with TRBD1 as a possible D gene (6 bases). V was trimmed by 1 base and J by 6 bases, leaving 7 bases between them. This CDR3 has 12 residues. Germline V gives CDR1 SGHRS, CDR2 YFSETQ. CDR3 loop: CASSLTGPEAFF. The CDR3 coding sequence is TGCGCCAGCAGCTTGACAGGGCCTGAAGCTTTCTTT.

This clone has more than one count but fewer than ten. The chain links TRBV27 to TRBJ2-7; 8 nucleotides match TRBD1. The V and J ends lost 3 bases and 6 bases, in that order; junction bases with no gene match: 7. CDR3 size: 14 residues. Germline CDR1 and CDR2: MNHEY and SMNVEV (reference sequence). As DNA, the CDR3 is TGTGCCAGCAGTTTCAGGACAGGGATGGTCGAGCAGTACTTC. Translated: CASSFRTGMVEQYF.

This chain uses TRBV5-6 with TRBJ1-1; 8 bases are shared with TRBD1. CDR1 is SGHDT and CDR2 is YYEEEE in the germline V gene. After removal of 4 bases from V and 0 bases from J, the junction contained 5 bases not matched to a gene. The CDR3 runs 15 residues. CDR3 region: CASSPRQGMNTEAFF. DNA for the CDR3: TGTGCCAGCAGCCCGCGACAGGGGATGAACACTGAAGCTTTCTTT.

The chain recombines TRBV10-2 with TRBJ1-1; D is ambiguous. V was pared by 6 bases and J by 2 bases, with 10 bases between. Germline V gene data show CDR1 as WSHSY and CDR2 as SAAADI. CDR3 length: 13 amino acids. CDR3 DNA sequence: TGCGCCAGCAGGGATTTCTCCAACACTGAAGCTTTCTTT. It translates to CASRDFSNTEAFF.

The chain joins TRBV6-1 to TRBJ1-5; 7 bases agree with TRBD1. Per germline, CDR1 MNHNS and CDR2 SASEGT. J lost 6 bases, V lost 6 bases, and 5 bases had no gene match. This CDR3 region has 13 residues. CDR3 nucleotides: TGTGCCAGCAGACAGGGGATCGGTCAGCCCCAGCATTTT. Its protein is CASRQGIGQPQHF.

The rearrangement joins TRBV13 to TRBJ1-5; D gene ambiguous. Germline loops: CDR1 PRHDT, CDR2 FYEKMQ (reference sequence). CDR3 length: 14 residues. V gave up 5 bases and J gave up 1 base, with 9 bases separating them. The CDR3, as DNA: TGTGCCAGCAGCGGGGTATCGAGCAATCAGCCCCAGCATTTT. Protein product: CASSGVSSNQPQHF. The complete variable domain, with remaining parts taken from reference TRBV13 and TRBJ1-5, reads AAGVIQSPRHLIKEKRETATLKCYPIPRHDTVYWYQQGPGQDPQFLISFYEKMQSDKGSIPDRFSAQQFSDYHSELNMSSLELGDSALYFCASSGVSSNQPQHFGDGTRLSIL.

The rearrangement joins TRBV5-8 to TRBJ2-7, with a tentative D call TRBD1 (6 bases). CDR1 and CDR2 from the germline V gene are SGHTS and YDEGEE. V dropped 2 bases and J dropped 4 bases, with 10 bases sitting between them. This CDR3 contains 13 residues. CDR3 sequence (DNA): TGTGCCAGCAGCTTTGGACAGAATTACGAGCAGTACTTC. Translation: CASSFGQNYEQYF.

The V call is TRBV5-4, the J call TRBJ2-3; TRBD1 agrees at 7 bases. The CDR3 has 15 residues. Germline CDR1 reads SGHNT; CDR2 reads YYREEE (reference sequence). Germline trimming cut 0 bases from V and 2 bases from J; bases unmatched to any gene: 3. CDR3 region: CASSLGGGLTDTQYF. CDR3 bases: TGTGCCAGCAGCTTGGGAGGGGGCCTCACAGATACGCAGTATTTT.

This chain uses TRBV10-2 with TRBJ2-7, with 15 bases aligning to TRBD2. V lost 6 bases and J lost 3; bases outside the gene matches: 3. The CDR3 covers 15 residues. Per the germline V gene, CDR1 is WSHSY and CDR2 is SAAADI. CDR3 loop: CASRGTSGGYYEQYF. The CDR3 DNA is TGCGCCAGCAGGGGGACTAGCGGGGGGTACTACGAGCAGTACTTC.

The chain has TRBV5-1 and TRBJ2-2; no clear D. The germline gives CDR1 SGHRS, CDR2 YFSETQ. The V end was cut by 9 bases, the J end by 0 bases, with 9 bases between. CDR3 length equals 13 residues. The CDR3 DNA reads TGCGCCACCTCAACAGCGAACACCGGGGAGCTGTTTTTT. This sequence encodes CATSTANTGELFF.

V gene TRBV5-1 combines with J gene TRBJ2-7, with D perhaps matching TRBD2 (7 bases). The germline CDR1 and CDR2 sequences are SGHRS and YFSETQ. The ends were cut back, 3 bases at V and 2 bases at J, with 12 bases in the middle. The CDR3 covers 14 residues. The CDR3 DNA is TGCGCCAGCAGCTCCCGGGGGGCCCCCTACGAGCAGTACTTC. Translated, it gives CASSSRGAPYEQYF.

The rearrangement joins TRBV19 to TRBJ1-1; D is possibly TRBD1 (5 bases). Germline loops: CDR1 LNHDA, CDR2 SQIVND (reference sequence). This CDR3 contains 14 residues. V was trimmed by 7 bases and J by 6 bases, leaving 18 bases between them. The CDR3 region has the DNA TGTGCCAGTACCCGGGACCTGGGGATCGCTGAAGCTTTCTTT. Its translation is CASTRDLGIAEAFF.

V gene TRBV5-1 combines with J gene TRBJ1-6, with TRBD1 matching over 9 bases. The CDR3 has 16 residues. The V gene's germline CDR1 is SGHRS and CDR2 YFSETQ. Germline trimming cut 0 bases from V and 11 bases from J; bases unmatched to any gene: 9. DNA for the CDR3: TGCGCCAGCAGCTTGGGAGAGACAGGGGGAAGGACACCCCTCCACTTT. Translating gives CASSLGETGGRTPLHF.